One and the same sample provided the 14 T cell receptor beta chains below, sequenced in a study of T cell responses to AZD1222 COVID-19 vaccine. Produced via immunoSEQ multiplex PCR; TCRdb's table is partial and in-frame only. This table holds about 140,000 clones, about 90% found once. The sequences come from peripheral blood, collected 28 days after the second AZD1222 dose. Receptor source: an adult who received the AZD1222 COVID-19 vaccine.

CDR3 amino acids: CASSTDFPYEQYF. CDR3 DNA: TGCGCCAGCAGCACGGACTTTCCCTACGAGCAGTACTTC. The J gene is TRBJ2-7, the V gene TRBV5-1; D is perhaps TRBD2 (5 bases). The ends were cut back, 4 bases at V and 2 bases at J, with 10 bases in the middle. The CDR3 runs to 13 residues. Germline loops: CDR1 SGHRS, CDR2 YFSETQ.

The chain is built from TRBV5-4 and TRBJ1-4; 9 positions match TRBD1. Unmatched junction bases numbered 6, after V lost 2 bases and J lost 7 bases. The CDR3 length is 15 residues. Germline CDR1 SGHNT, CDR2 YYREEE (reference sequence). CDR3 sequence: CASSLAGTGSEKLFF. The CDR3 coding sequence is TGTGCCAGCAGCTTAGCCGGGACAGGGAGTGAAAAACTGTTTTTT.

This clone was seen once. The chain couples TRBV7-2 to TRBJ1-1; tentative D call: TRBD1 (5 bases). This CDR3 has 13 residues. Germline V lookup: CDR1 SGHTA, CDR2 FQGNSA. Between the trimmed V and J ends, which lost 2 bases and 1 base, there was a span of 5 bases. The CDR3 loop is CASSLRGNTEAFF. The CDR3 DNA sequence: TGTGCCAGCAGCTTAAGGGGGAACACTGAAGCTTTCTTT.

The chain joins TRBV7-9 to TRBJ2-1; no firm D call. CDR1 SEHNR and CDR2 FQNEAQ come from the germline V gene (reference sequence). The V end was cut by 1 base, the J end by 7 bases, with 8 bases between. CDR3 size: 13 residues. CDR3 region: CASSLVGLNEQFF. Here the CDR3 DNA reads TGTGCCAGCAGCTTAGTGGGGTTAAATGAGCAGTTCTTC.

A few counts support this clone. The chain recombines TRBV9 with TRBJ2-3; D not certain. Trimming cost V 1 base and J 2 bases, with 14 bases left between them. From germline, CDR1 is SGDLS and CDR2 YYNGEE. The CDR3 has 16 residues. The chain's CDR3 is CASSVLSGEYTDTQYF. The DNA for the CDR3 is TGTGCCAGCAGCGTACTGAGTGGAGAGTACACAGATACGCAGTATTTT.

The J gene is TRBJ1-5, the V gene TRBV6-5; D gene uncertain. There are 14 residues in the CDR3. Looked up from germline, CDR1 is MNHEY and CDR2 is SVGAGI. V was trimmed by 2 bases and J by 0 bases, leaving 5 bases between them. The CDR3 DNA sequence: TGTGCCAGCAGTTACCGGCGTAGCAATCAGCCCCAGCATTTT. This codes for CASSYRRSNQPQHF.

The rearrangement joins TRBV7-3 to TRBJ2-3, with D perhaps matching TRBD2 (6 bases). The CDR3 has 16 residues. V shed 4 bases and J shed 0 bases, with 14 bases lying between them. Germline CDR1 and CDR2: SGHTA and FQGTGA. The CDR3 DNA is TGTGCCAGCAGCTCCGGCCAGCGGGCTAGCACAGATACGCAGTATTTT. Translation: CASSSGQRASTDTQYF.

This chain links TRBV19 with TRBJ1-5; TRBD1 might be the D (5 bases). The CDR3 sequence is 14 residues long. The V gene lost 2 bases and the J gene lost 3 bases, with 8 bases spanning the gap. The germline CDR1 and CDR2 sequences are LNHDA and SQIVND (reference sequence). The CDR3 DNA follows: TGTGCCAGTAGTATACTAGGGGACAATCAGCCCCAGCATTTT. It is translated as CASSILGDNQPQHF.

The chain employs TRBV7-9 and TRBJ2-5, with TRBD1 identical over 8 bases. V gave up 3 bases and J gave up 4 bases; unmatched junction bases: 7. The germline V gene encodes CDR1 SEHNR and CDR2 FQNEAQ (reference sequence). The length of the CDR3 is 15 residues. The DNA for the CDR3 is TGTGCCAGCAGCTTTACAGGGGGAGGAGGAGAGACCCAGTACTTC. Its protein product is CASSFTGGGGETQYF.

J is TRBJ2-5 and V is TRBV5-6; weak D call: TRBD2 (6 bases). Germline lookup yields CDR1 SGHDT and CDR2 YYEEEE. V shed 1 base and J shed 7 bases, with 11 bases lying between them. The CDR3 totals 13 residues. CDR3 amino acids: CASSLLDGGTQYF. The CDR3, as DNA: TGTGCCAGCAGCTTGCTAGACGGGGGGACCCAGTACTTC.

This chain uses TRBV18 with TRBJ2-7; TRBD1 is a possible D gene (5 bases). The CDR3 is made up of 15 amino acids. Germline V lookup: CDR1 KGHSH, CDR2 LQKENI. V lost 2 bases, J lost 6 bases, and 17 bases lay in between. CDR3 residues: CASSPRPLGAGEQYF. Here the CDR3 DNA reads TGTGCCAGCTCACCAAGGCCCCTTGGGGCCGGCGAGCAGTACTTC. The complete variable domain, with remaining parts taken from reference TRBV18 and TRBJ2-7, reads NAGVMQNPRHLVRRRGQEARLRCSPMKGHSHVYWYRQLPEEGLKFMVYLQKENIIDESGMPKERFSAEFPKEGPSILRIQQVVRGDSAAYFCASSPRPLGAGEQYFGPGTRLTVT.

This chain joins TRBV5-6 and TRBJ1-5; unclear D gene. The CDR3 is 17 residues long. The germline V and J ends were trimmed by 0 bases and 3 bases, with 16 bases remaining between them. Germline V gene data show CDR1 as SGHDT and CDR2 as YYEEEE. The chain's CDR3 is CASSLGNSLKINQPQHF. Here the CDR3 DNA reads TGTGCCAGCAGCTTGGGAAACAGCCTGAAAATCAATCAGCCCCAGCATTTT.

J is TRBJ2-7 and V is TRBV11-2; D might be TRBD1 or TRBD2, each matching 7 bases. CDR1 is SGHAT, CDR2 FQNNGV, per germline. V was pared by 5 bases and J by 4 bases, with 18 bases between. This CDR3 is built from 15 residues. CDR3 nucleotides: TGTGCCAGCAGCCAGGGGGGGGTAGCCGGGTACGAGCAGTACTTC. Residues: CASSQGGVAGYEQYF.

The gene calls are TRBV19 and TRBJ1-1; D is perhaps TRBD1 (6 bases). Looked up from germline, CDR1 is LNHDA and CDR2 is SQIVND (reference sequence). V lost 3 bases, J lost 11 bases, and 13 bases lay in between. The CDR3 is 12 amino acids. The CDR3 is CASSMGGHGAFF. CDR3 sequence (DNA): TGTGCCAGTAGTATGGGGGGGCACGGGGCTTTCTTT.